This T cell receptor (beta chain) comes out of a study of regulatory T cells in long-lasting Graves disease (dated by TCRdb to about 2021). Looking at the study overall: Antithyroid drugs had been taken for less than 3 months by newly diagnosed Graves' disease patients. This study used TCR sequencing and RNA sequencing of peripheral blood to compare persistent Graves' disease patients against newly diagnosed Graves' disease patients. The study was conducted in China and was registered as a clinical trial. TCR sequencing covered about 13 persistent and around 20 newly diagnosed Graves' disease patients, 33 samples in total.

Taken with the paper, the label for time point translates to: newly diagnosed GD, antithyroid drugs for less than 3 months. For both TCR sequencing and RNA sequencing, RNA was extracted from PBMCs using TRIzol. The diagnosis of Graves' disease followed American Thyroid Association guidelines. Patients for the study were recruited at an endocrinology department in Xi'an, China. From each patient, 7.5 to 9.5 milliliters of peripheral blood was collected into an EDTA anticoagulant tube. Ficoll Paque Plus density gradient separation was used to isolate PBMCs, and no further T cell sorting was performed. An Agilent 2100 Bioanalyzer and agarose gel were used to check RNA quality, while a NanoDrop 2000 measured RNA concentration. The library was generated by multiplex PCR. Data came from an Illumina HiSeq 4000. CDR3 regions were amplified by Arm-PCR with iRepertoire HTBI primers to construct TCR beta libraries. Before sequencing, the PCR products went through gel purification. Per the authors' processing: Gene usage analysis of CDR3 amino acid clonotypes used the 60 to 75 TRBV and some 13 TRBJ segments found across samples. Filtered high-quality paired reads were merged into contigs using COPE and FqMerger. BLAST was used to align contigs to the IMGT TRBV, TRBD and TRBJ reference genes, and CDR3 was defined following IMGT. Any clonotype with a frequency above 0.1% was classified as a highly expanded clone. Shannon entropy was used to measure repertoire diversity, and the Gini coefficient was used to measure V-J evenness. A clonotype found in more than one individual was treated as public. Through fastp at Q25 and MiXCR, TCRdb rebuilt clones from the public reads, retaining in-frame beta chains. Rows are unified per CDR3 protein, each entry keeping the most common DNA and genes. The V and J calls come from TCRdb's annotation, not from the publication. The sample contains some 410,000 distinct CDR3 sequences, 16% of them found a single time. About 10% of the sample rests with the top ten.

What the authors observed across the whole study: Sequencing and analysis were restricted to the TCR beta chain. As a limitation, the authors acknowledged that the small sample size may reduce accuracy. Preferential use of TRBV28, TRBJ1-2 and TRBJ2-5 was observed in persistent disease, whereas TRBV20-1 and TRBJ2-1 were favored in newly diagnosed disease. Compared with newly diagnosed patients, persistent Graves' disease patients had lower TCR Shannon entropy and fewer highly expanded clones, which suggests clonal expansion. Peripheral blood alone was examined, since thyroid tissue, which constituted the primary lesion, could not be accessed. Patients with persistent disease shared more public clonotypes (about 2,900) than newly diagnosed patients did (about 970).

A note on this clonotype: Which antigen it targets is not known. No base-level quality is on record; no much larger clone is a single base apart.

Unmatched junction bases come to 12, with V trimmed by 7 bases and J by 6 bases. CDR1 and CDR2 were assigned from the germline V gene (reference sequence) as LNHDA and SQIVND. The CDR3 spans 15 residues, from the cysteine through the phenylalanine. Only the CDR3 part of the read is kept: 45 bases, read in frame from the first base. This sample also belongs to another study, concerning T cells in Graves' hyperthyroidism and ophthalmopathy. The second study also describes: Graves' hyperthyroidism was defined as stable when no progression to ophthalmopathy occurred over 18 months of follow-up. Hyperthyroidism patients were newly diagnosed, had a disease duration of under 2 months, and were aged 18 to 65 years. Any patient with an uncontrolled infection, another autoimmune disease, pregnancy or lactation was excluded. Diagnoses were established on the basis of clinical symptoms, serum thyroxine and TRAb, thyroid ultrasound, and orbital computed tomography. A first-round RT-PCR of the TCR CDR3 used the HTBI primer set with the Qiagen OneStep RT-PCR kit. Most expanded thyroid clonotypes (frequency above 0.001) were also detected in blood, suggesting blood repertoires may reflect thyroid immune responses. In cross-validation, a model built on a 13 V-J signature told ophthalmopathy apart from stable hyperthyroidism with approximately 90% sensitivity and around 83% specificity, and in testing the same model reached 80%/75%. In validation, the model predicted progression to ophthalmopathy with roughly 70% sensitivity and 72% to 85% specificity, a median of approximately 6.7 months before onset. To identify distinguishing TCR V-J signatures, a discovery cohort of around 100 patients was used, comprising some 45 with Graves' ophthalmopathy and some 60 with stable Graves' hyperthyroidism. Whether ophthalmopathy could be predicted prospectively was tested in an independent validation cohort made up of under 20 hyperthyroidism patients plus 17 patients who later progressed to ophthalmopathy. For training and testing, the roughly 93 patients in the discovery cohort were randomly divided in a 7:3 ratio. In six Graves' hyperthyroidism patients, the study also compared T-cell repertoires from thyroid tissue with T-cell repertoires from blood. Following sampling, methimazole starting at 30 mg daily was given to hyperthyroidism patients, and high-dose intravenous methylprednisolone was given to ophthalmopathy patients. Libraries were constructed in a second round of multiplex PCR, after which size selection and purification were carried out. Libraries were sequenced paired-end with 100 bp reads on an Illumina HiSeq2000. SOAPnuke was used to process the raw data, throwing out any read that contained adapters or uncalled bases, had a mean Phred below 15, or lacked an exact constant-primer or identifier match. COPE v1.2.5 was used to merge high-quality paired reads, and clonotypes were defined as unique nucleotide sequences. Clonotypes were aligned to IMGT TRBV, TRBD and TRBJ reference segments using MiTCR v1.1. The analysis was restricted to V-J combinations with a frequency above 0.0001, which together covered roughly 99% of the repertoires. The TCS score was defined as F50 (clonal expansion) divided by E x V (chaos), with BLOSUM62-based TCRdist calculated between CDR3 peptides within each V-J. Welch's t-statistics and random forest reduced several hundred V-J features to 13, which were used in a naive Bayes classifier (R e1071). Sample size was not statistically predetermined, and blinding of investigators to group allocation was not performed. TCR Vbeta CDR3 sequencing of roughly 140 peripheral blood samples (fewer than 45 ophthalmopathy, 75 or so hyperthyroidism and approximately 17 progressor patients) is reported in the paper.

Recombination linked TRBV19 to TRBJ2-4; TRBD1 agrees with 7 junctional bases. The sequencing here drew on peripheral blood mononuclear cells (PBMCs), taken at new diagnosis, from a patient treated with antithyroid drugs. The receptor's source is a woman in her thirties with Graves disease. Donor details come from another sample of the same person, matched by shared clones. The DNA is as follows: TGTGCCAGTACTCACCTCCGGGACAGTATAAACATTCAGTACTTC. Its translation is CASTHLRDSINIQYF.